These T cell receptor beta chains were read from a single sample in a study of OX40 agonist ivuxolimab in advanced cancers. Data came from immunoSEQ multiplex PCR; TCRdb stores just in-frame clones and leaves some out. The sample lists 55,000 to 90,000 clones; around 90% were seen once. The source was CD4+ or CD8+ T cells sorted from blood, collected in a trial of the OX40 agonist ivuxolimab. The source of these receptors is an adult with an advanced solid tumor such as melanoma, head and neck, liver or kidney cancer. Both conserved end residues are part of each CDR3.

CDR3 protein: CSARGLSEQYF; V gene: TRBV20-1; J gene: TRBJ2-7
CDR3 protein: CASSYGTGIWDEQYF; V gene: TRBV5-1; J gene: TRBJ2-7
CDR3 protein: CASSIAAGGTEAFF; V gene: TRBV19; J gene: TRBJ1-1
CDR3 protein: CASSPGTSGRYTGELFF; V gene: TRBV9; J gene: TRBJ2-2
CDR3 protein: CASSPPVRGGNEQFF; V gene: TRBV18; J gene: TRBJ2-1
CDR3 protein: CASSPLTGDTQYF; V gene: TRBV11-3; J gene: TRBJ2-3
CDR3 protein: CAISETHRGSKEQYF; V gene: TRBV10-3; J gene: TRBJ2-7
CDR3 protein: CASSPQGNQPQHF; V gene: TRBV27; J gene: TRBJ1-5
CDR3 protein: CASSSGLAGEETQYF; V gene: TRBV7-2; J gene: TRBJ2-5
CDR3 protein: CASSLQMNTEAFF; V gene: TRBV7-3; J gene: TRBJ1-1
CDR3 protein: CAWMGGTDRVGETQYF; V gene: TRBV30; J gene: TRBJ2-5
CDR3 protein: CASGIGTSGRGGQFF; V gene: TRBV6-5; J gene: TRBJ2-1
CDR3 protein: CAWSPTRGGRTDTQYF; V gene: TRBV30; J gene: TRBJ2-3
CDR3 protein: CASSLQGSYNEQFF; V gene: TRBV7-3; J gene: TRBJ2-1
CDR3 protein: CASSGRDRGRSFGGTQYF; V gene: TRBV7-2; J gene: TRBJ2-5
CDR3 protein: CASSYYGQGNEKLFF; V gene: TRBV5-6; J gene: TRBJ1-4
CDR3 protein: CAWSVRRDEGGYTF; V gene: TRBV30; J gene: TRBJ1-2